This T cell receptor (beta chain) was recovered during a study of beta chain features in type 1 diabetes. Study findings and constraints: Shortening that was moderate but significant affected the TCRB CDR3s of Type 1 diabetes patients in all four CD4+ subsets.

Since all of the isolated RNA was reverse transcribed, expressed TCRB transcripts were what got sequenced. Profiled with immunoSEQ multiplex PCR; TCRdb holds only in-frame clones, not every one. Of about 260,000 clones listed, about 23% are singletons. Germline V gene data show CDR1 as SNHLY and CDR2 as FYNNEI. The CDR3 covers 14 residues. The V and J ends lost 2 bases and 1 base respectively, with 7 bases between them. The table lists this clone with a few counts. Its antigen is still unknown. This sequence originates from a woman aged 30 to 39 with type 1 diabetes. The chain joins TRBV2 to TRBJ2-3; TRBD2 is a possible D gene (5 bases). The sequenced material came from naive CD4+ T cells from blood. The CDR3 bases are TGTGCCAGCAGTGAACAGGAGGGCACAGATACGCAGTATTTT. Translation gives CASSEQEGTDTQYF.